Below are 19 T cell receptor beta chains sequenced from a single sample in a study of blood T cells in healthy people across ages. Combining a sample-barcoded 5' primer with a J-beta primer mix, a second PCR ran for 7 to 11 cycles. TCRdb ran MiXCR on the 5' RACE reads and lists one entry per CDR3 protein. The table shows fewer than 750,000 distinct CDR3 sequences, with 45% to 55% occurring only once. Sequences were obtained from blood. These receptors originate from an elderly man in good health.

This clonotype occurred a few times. CDR3 protein: CASSFGLNTQYF. CDR3 DNA: TGTGCCAGCAGCTTCGGCTTAAATACGCAGTATTTT. The chain has TRBV5-8 and TRBJ2-3, with D unresolved. Trimming pared 2 bases from V and 7 bases from J, leaving 8 bases between. This CDR3 contains 12 residues. From germline, CDR1 is SGHTS and CDR2 YDEGEE.

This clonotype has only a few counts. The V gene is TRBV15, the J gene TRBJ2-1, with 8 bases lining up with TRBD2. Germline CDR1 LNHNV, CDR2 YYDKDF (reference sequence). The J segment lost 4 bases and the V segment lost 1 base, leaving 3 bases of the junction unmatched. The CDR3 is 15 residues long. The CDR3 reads CATSRASSGYNEQFF. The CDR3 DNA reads TGTGCCACCAGCAGAGCGTCTAGCGGGTACAATGAGCAGTTCTTC.

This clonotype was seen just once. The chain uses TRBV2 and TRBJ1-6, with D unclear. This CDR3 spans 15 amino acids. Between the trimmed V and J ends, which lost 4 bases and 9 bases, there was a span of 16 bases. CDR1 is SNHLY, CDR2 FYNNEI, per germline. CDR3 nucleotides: TGTGCCAGCAGTGGGACGGACCCTGAGATTTCACCCCTCCACTTT. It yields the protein CASSGTDPEISPLHF. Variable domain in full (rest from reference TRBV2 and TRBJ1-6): EPEVTQTPSHQVTQMGQEVILRCVPISNHLYFYWYRQILGQKVEFLVSFYNNEISEKSEIFDDQFSVERPDGSNFTLKIRSTKLEDSAMYFCASSGTDPEISPLHFGNGTRLTVT.

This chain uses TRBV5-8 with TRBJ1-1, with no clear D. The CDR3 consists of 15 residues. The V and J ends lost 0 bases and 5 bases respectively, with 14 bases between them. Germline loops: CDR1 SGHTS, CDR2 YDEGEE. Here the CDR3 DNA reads TGTGCCAGCAGCTTGGCCCTGCTGAGACTAACTGAAGCTTTCTTT. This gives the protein CASSLALLRLTEAFF.

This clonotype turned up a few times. CDR3 nucleotide sequence: TGCAGCGCAAACAGGGCGGGCTACGAGCAGTACTTC. This translates into CSANRAGYEQYF. The chain employs TRBV29-1 and TRBJ2-7, with D possibly TRBD1 on 6 matching bases. Trimming took off 7 bases at V and 3 bases at J, with 13 bases between the two ends. The CDR3 is 12 amino acids. Germline values: CDR1 SQVTM, CDR2 ANQGSEA.

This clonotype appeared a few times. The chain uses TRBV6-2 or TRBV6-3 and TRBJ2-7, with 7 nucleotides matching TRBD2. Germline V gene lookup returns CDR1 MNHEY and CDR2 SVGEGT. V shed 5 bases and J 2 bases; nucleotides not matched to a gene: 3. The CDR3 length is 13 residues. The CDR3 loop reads CASSKLATYEQYF. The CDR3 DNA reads TGTGCCAGCAGTAAACTAGCGACCTACGAGCAGTACTTC.

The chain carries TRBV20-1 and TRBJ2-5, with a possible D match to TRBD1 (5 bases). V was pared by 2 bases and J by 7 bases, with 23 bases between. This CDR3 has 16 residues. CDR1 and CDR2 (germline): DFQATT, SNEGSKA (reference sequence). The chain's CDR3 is CSARSPRAVAKVTQYF. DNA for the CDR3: TGCAGTGCTAGATCCCCCAGGGCTGTGGCGAAAGTGACCCAGTACTTC.

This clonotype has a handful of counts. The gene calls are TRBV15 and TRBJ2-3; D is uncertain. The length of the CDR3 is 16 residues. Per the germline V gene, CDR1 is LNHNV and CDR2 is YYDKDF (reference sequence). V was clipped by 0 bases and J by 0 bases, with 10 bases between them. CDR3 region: CATSRDPGRSTDTQYF. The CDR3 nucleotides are TGTGCCACCAGCAGAGATCCAGGACGAAGCACAGATACGCAGTATTTT.

Here the CDR3 DNA reads TGCGCCAGCAGGGGGATCGGGGTCGGTAACTATGGCTACACCTTC. Protein product: CASRGIGVGNYGYTF. The rearrangement joins TRBV4-1 to TRBJ1-2; D is uncertain. This CDR3 region has 15 residues. Looked up from germline, CDR1 is MGHRA and CDR2 is YSYEKL. The ends were cut back, 6 bases at V and 1 base at J, with 15 bases in the middle.

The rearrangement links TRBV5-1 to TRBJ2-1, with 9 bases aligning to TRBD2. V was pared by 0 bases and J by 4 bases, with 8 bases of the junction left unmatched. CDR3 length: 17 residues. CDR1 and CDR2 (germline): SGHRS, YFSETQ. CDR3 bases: TGCGCCAGCAGCTTGGGAGTAGCGGGAGACCTTTACAATGAGCAGTTCTTC. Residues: CASSLGVAGDLYNEQFF. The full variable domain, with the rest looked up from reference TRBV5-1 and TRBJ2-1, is KAGVTQTPRYLIKTRGQQVTLSCSPISGHRSVSWYQQTPGQGLQFLFEYFSETQRNKGNFPGRFSGRQFSNSRSEMNVSTLELGDSALYLCASSLGVAGDLYNEQFFGPGTRLTVL.

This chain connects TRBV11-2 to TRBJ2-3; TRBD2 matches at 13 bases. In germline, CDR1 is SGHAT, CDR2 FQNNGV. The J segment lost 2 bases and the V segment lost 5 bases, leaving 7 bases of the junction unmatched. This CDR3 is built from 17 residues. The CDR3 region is CASSPRGLAGNTDTQYF. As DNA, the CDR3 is TGTGCCAGCAGCCCGCGGGGACTAGCGGGGAACACAGATACGCAGTATTTT. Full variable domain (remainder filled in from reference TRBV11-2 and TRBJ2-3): EAGVAQSPRYKIIEKRQSVAFWCNPISGHATLYWYQQILGQGPKLLIQFQNNGVVDDSQLPKDRFSAERLKGVDSTLKIQPAKLEDSAVYLCASSPRGLAGNTDTQYFGPGTRLTVL.

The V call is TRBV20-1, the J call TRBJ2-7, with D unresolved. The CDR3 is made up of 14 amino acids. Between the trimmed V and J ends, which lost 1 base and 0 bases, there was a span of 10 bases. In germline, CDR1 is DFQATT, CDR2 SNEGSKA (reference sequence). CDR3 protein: CSARASYSSYEQYF. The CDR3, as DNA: TGCAGTGCTAGAGCGTCGTACAGCTCCTACGAGCAGTACTTC.

As DNA, the CDR3 is TGTGCCAGTGCGACTAGCGGGTCGAACACCGGGGAGCTGTTTTTT. It is translated as CASATSGSNTGELFF. This chain uses TRBV19 with TRBJ2-2; 10 bases are shared with TRBD2. After removal of 8 bases from V and 0 bases from J, the junction contained 3 bases not matched to a gene. CDR3 length equals 15 residues. Germline CDR1 is LNHDA and CDR2 is SQIVND (reference sequence).

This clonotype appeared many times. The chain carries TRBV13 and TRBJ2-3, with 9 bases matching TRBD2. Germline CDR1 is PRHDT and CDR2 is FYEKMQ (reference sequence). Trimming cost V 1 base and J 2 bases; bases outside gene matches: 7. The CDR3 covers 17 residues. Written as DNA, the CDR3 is TGTGCCAGCAGCTTAGTCGGGCTAGCGGGGATCACAGATACGCAGTATTTT. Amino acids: CASSLVGLAGITDTQYF.

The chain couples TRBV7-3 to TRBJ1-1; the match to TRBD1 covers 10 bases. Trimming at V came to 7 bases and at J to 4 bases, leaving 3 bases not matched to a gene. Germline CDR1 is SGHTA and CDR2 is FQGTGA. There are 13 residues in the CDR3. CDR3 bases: TGTGCCAGCATGTGGGACAGGGGCACTGAAGCTTTCTTT. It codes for CASMWDRGTEAFF.

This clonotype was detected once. The CDR3 nucleotides are TGTGCCATCAGAACGGGACCCCTCCCCTACGAGCAGTACTTC. It yields the protein CAIRTGPLPYEQYF. The V and J genes are TRBV10-3 and TRBJ2-7; D may be TRBD1 or TRBD2 (5 bases each). The CDR3 contains 14 residues. The V and J ends lost 6 bases and 2 bases respectively, with 14 bases between them. The germline CDR1 and CDR2 sequences are ENHRY and SYGVKD.

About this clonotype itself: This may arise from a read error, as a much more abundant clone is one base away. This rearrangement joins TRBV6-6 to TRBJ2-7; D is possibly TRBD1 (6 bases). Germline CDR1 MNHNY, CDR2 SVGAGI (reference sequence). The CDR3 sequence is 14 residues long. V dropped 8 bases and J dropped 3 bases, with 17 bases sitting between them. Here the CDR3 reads CASARGFEDYEQYF. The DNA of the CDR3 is TGTGCCAGCGCTAGGGGGTTTGAAGACTACGAGCAGTACTTC.

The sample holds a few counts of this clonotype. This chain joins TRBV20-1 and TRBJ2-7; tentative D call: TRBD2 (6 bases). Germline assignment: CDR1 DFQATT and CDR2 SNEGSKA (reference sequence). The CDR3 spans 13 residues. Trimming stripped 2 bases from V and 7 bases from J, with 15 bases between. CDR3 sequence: CSARRDGDWEQYF. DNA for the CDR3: TGCAGTGCTAGAAGGGACGGGGACTGGGAGCAGTACTTC.

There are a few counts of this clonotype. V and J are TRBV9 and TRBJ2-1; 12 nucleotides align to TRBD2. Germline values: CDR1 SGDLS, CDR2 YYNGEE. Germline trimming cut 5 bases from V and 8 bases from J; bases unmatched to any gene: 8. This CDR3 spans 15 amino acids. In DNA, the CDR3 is TGTGCCAGCAGAACTACTAGCGGGGGGTTGGATGAGCAGTTCTTC. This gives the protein CASRTTSGGLDEQFF.